The 23 T cell receptor beta chains below were found in one sample sequenced in a study of OX40 agonist ivuxolimab in advanced cancers. Profiling relied on immunoSEQ multiplex PCR, and the TCRdb table lists in-frame clones only, not all of them. The data hold about 48,000 clones, with roughly 83% observed a single time. The sample was CD4+ or CD8+ T cells sorted from blood, taken in a trial of the OX40 agonist ivuxolimab. All receptors come from an adult with an advanced solid tumor such as melanoma, head and neck, liver or kidney cancer.

J is TRBJ2-1 and V is TRBV2; 9 nucleotides line up with TRBD2. Trimming at V came to 4 bases and at J to 2 bases, leaving 3 bases not matched to a gene. This CDR3 is built from 15 residues. Germline CDR1 and CDR2: SNHLY and FYNNEI. The DNA of the CDR3 is TGTGCCAGCAGTGGCCGGACTAGCGCCTACAATGAGCAGTTCTTC. As protein: CASSGRTSAYNEQFF.

J is TRBJ1-1 and V is TRBV9; 7 nucleotides agree with TRBD1. After removal of 2 bases from V and 6 bases from J, the junction contained 4 bases not matched to a gene. The CDR3 has 13 residues. Germline-derived CDR1 and CDR2 are SGDLS and YYNGEE. The CDR3 coding sequence is TGTGCCAGCAGCGTCACAGGGGAGGCTGAAGCTTTCTTT. It yields the protein CASSVTGEAEAFF. The full variable domain, completed using reference TRBV9 and TRBJ1-1, is DSGVTQTPKHLITATGQRVTLRCSPRSGDLSVYWYQQSLDQGLQFLIQYYNGEERAKGNILERFSAQQFPDLHSELNLSSLELGDSALYFCASSVTGEAEAFFGQGTRLTVV.

The CDR3 DNA reads TGTGCCAGCAGCCGGACAGGGGCGGGGGAGACCCAGTACTTC. Amino acid sequence: CASSRTGAGETQYF. The V gene is TRBV7-6, the J gene TRBJ2-5; the match to TRBD1 covers 9 bases. This CDR3 region has 14 residues. The germline V gene has CDR1 SGHVS and CDR2 FNYEAQ. V lost 5 bases, J lost 5 bases, and 6 bases stayed unmatched.

This clone was seen more than once but under ten times. The rearrangement joins TRBV18 to TRBJ2-7, with D possibly TRBD1 on 6 matching bases. The CDR3 is made up of 14 amino acids. V lost 6 bases and J 4 bases, leaving 16 bases between the germline ends. Germline loops: CDR1 KGHSH, CDR2 LQKENI. The CDR3 coding sequence is TGTGCCAGCTCGCGAACAGGGTCCTTTTACGAGCAGTACTTC. This encodes CASSRTGSFYEQYF.

The chain uses TRBV7-9 and TRBJ1-4; 10 nucleotides agree with TRBD1. CDR3 length equals 16 residues. Germline CDR1 is SEHNR and CDR2 is FQNEAQ (reference sequence). The ends lost 10 bases at V and 10 bases at J; junction bases unmatched: 18. In DNA, the CDR3 is TGTGCCACCGCCTTAGAGGTGGGACAGGGGATTGGAAAACTGTTTTTT. Encoded protein: CATALEVGQGIGKLFF.

This clone showed up just a few times. The V gene is TRBV10-1, the J gene TRBJ2-7; D is unresolved. V dropped 6 bases and J dropped 2 bases, with 14 bases sitting between them. This CDR3 comprises 14 residues. CDR1 is WNHNN and CDR2 is SYGVQD in the germline V gene (reference sequence). CDR3 bases: TGCGCCAGCAGCCACAGCAGCTGTCCCTACGAGCAGTACTTC. Translating it yields CASSHSSCPYEQYF.

The chain employs TRBV7-6 and TRBJ2-1; no firm D call. V shed 5 bases and J shed 0 bases, with 14 bases lying between them. The CDR3 runs to 16 residues. The germline V gene has CDR1 SGHVS and CDR2 FNYEAQ. For the CDR3, the DNA is TGTGCCAGCAGCCCGCGGTCCCGGAGCTCCTACAATGAGCAGTTCTTC. Protein: CASSPRSRSSYNEQFF.

The chain has TRBV6-1 and TRBJ2-5; 8 bases line up with TRBD1. CDR1 and CDR2 from the germline V gene are MNHNS and SASEGT. The CDR3 loop spans 14 amino acids. V lost 3 bases, J lost 5 bases, and 5 bases stayed unmatched. The CDR3 region has the DNA TGTGCCAGCAGTGACTCGACAGGGGTGGAGACCCAGTACTTC. Its translation is CASSDSTGVETQYF.

This sequence joins TRBV19 and TRBJ2-2; 7 nucleotides align to TRBD2. The trim removed 4 bases at V and 8 bases at J, leaving 1 base unmatched. Per the germline V gene, CDR1 is LNHDA and CDR2 is SQIVND (reference sequence). This CDR3 has 12 amino acids. The CDR3: CASSSGSGELFF. In nucleotides, the CDR3 is TGTGCCAGTAGTAGCGGGAGTGGGGAGCTGTTTTTT. The full variable domain, its missing parts supplied by reference TRBV19 and TRBJ2-2, is DGGITQSPKYLFRKEGQNVTLSCEQNLNHDAMYWYRQDPGQGLRLIYYSQIVNDFQKGDIAEGYSVSREKKESFPLTVTSAQKNPTAFYLCASSSGSGELFFGEGSRLTVL.

V and J are TRBV5-1 and TRBJ1-2; unclear D gene. Between the trimmed V and J ends, which lost 1 base and 3 bases, there was a span of 7 bases. The CDR3 is 13 residues long. CDR1 and CDR2 (germline): SGHRS, YFSETQ. The CDR3 loop reads CASSLNGDYGYTF. CDR3 coding DNA: TGCGCCAGCAGCTTGAACGGTGACTATGGCTACACCTTC.

This chain connects TRBV29-1 to TRBJ2-1; tentative D call: TRBD2 (5 bases). From germline, CDR1 is SQVTM and CDR2 ANQGSEA. The V and J ends lost 3 bases and 9 bases respectively, with 9 bases between them. CDR3 length: 11 amino acids. CDR3 region: CSVERVGEQFF. The CDR3 bases are TGCAGCGTTGAGAGGGTCGGTGAGCAGTTCTTC.

The J gene is TRBJ1-2, the V gene TRBV28; weak D call: TRBD1 (5 bases). CDR1 and CDR2 (germline): MDHEN, SYDVKM. The CDR3 contains 13 residues. The V end was cut by 5 bases, the J end by 4 bases, with 11 bases between. CDR3 residues: CASSATGIYGYTF. The CDR3 DNA reads as TGTGCCAGCAGTGCAACAGGTATCTATGGCTACACCTTC.

V is TRBV7-9 and J is TRBJ1-2; D gene ambiguous. Trimming left V 3 bases short and J 6 bases short, with 11 bases between. In germline, CDR1 is SEHNR, CDR2 FQNEAQ (reference sequence). The CDR3 has 13 residues. CDR3 DNA: TGTGCCAGCAGCTTGGTGTCGTCTCATGGCTACACCTTC. Amino acid sequence: CASSLVSSHGYTF.

This chain links TRBV19 with TRBJ2-7, with 9 bases aligning to TRBD1. Per germline, CDR1 LNHDA and CDR2 SQIVND (reference sequence). There are 14 residues in the CDR3. J was trimmed by 6 bases and V by 7 bases; bases with no gene match: 10. CDR3 region: CASNQGQGMGEQYF. Written as DNA, the CDR3 is TGTGCCAGTAACCAAGGACAGGGGATGGGCGAGCAGTACTTC.

The genes are TRBV11-2 and TRBJ2-1, with a tentative D call TRBD1 (6 bases). The CDR3 contains 20 residues. Germline V gives CDR1 SGHAT, CDR2 FQNNGV. V dropped 0 bases and J dropped 3 bases, with 24 bases sitting between them. The CDR3 is CASSLDLVFRGSRGYNEQFF. The CDR3 DNA reads as TGTGCCAGCAGCTTAGATCTCGTCTTCAGGGGCTCCCGGGGCTACAATGAGCAGTTCTTC.

This clone occurred once. The CDR3 region is CASSQQTKRIGANVLTF. The CDR3 bases are TGCGCCAGCAGCCAACAGACAAAGAGAATTGGGGCCAACGTCCTGACTTTC. The gene calls are TRBV4-1 and TRBJ2-6; D ambiguous. The CDR3 is made up of 17 amino acids. Per germline, CDR1 MGHRA and CDR2 YSYEKL. V was shortened by 2 bases and J by 3 bases, with 14 bases between the two germline ends.

The CDR3 here is CASSEDYNEQFF. For the CDR3, the DNA is TGTGCCAGCAGTGAGGACTACAATGAGCAGTTCTTC. V usage is TRBV2 and J usage is TRBJ2-1; D call uncertain. This CDR3 has 12 residues. V was pared by 3 bases and J by 3 bases, with 3 bases between. Germline CDR1 reads SNHLY; CDR2 reads FYNNEI.

The chain is built from TRBV28 and TRBJ2-2; D uncertain. The CDR3 consists of 11 residues. Trimming pared 5 bases from V and 6 bases from J, leaving 4 bases between. CDR1 is MDHEN and CDR2 is SYDVKM in the germline V gene. The CDR3 coding sequence is TGTGCCAGCAGTATACCCGGGGAGCTGTTTTTT. It yields the protein CASSIPGELFF.

V is TRBV28 and J is TRBJ2-3; D possibly corresponds to TRBD1 (6 bases). V shed 6 bases and J shed 0 bases, with 10 bases lying between them. The CDR3 has 14 amino acids. Germline V CDR1 and CDR2: MDHEN, SYDVKM. The CDR3, as DNA: TGTGCCAGCAGGGGGACACATAGCACAGATACGCAGTATTTT. Amino acid sequence: CASRGTHSTDTQYF.

This clone was seen only once. This sequence joins TRBV5-6 and TRBJ2-2; 10 bases are a match to TRBD2. This CDR3 is 17 amino acids long. Germline V CDR1 and CDR2: SGHDT, YYEEEE. The J segment lost 7 bases and the V segment lost 0 bases, leaving 9 bases of the junction unmatched. The CDR3, as DNA: TGTGCCAGCAGCTTGGATATTCGGCTAGCGGGGGACGGGGAGCTGTTTTTT. The encoded protein is CASSLDIRLAGDGELFF. The full variable domain, in which reference TRBV5-6 and TRBJ2-2 provide the parts outside the CDR3, is DAGVTQSPTHLIKTRGQQVTLRCSPKSGHDTVSWYQQALGQGPQFIFQYYEEEERQRGNFPDRFSGHQFPNYSSELNVNALLLGDSALYLCASSLDIRLAGDGELFFGEGSRLTVL.

The chain recombines TRBV11-1 with TRBJ2-1; the D gene is possibly TRBD1 (5 bases). V shed 3 bases and J shed 1 base, with 16 bases lying between them. The V gene's germline CDR1 is SGHAT and CDR2 FQDESV (reference sequence). The CDR3 is 17 amino acids. This CDR3 is CASSLVAGSPSYNEQFF. DNA for the CDR3: TGTGCCAGCAGCTTGGTGGCAGGGTCACCATCCTACAATGAGCAGTTCTTC.

A single count supports this clone. The chain joins TRBV4-3 to TRBJ2-6; D gene uncertain. This CDR3 is 15 amino acids long. Germline assignment: CDR1 LGHNA and CDR2 YSLEER. The V end lost 0 bases, the J end lost 0 bases, and 3 bases lay between the germline ends. DNA for the CDR3: TGCGCCAGCAGCCAAGAGACCTCTGGGGCCAACGTCCTGACTTTC. This codes for CASSQETSGANVLTF.

This chain joins TRBV29-1 and TRBJ2-3; maybe TRBD2 (6 bases). Trimming shortened V by 8 bases and J by 4 bases, and 22 bases separated the two germline ends. The germline gives CDR1 SQVTM, CDR2 ANQGSEA. The CDR3 sequence is 15 residues long. Here the CDR3 reads CSSSEASDRSDTQYF. The DNA of the CDR3 is TGCAGCTCAAGTGAGGCTAGCGATAGGTCAGATACGCAGTATTTT.